This T cell receptor beta chain was sequenced in a study of blood T cell repertoires in COVID-19. At the level of the study: There were acute and convalescent COVID-19 samples, and they came from the United States, Italy and Spain. PBMCs, B-cell-depleted T cells, or T cells were the source of the cDNA or gDNA that made up the material.

The count of this clone is one. From germline, CDR1 is SNHLY and CDR2 FYNNEI. The CDR3 has 15 residues. The V gene end was trimmed by 7 bases and the J gene end by 2 bases; junction bases not matched to a gene: 8. In the original processing: Amplified reference gene primers provided the basis for estimating nucleated cell counts. Sequencing was performed with immunoSEQ multiplex PCR; in TCRdb, only in-frame clones are kept and a portion is missing. V, J and clone size are taken as reported in that table, and D and trimming were inferred from the DNA itself. The data show around 94,000 clones, roughly 87% seen once.

Input material: peripheral blood. This TCR came from a man aged 45 to 65 with active COVID-19. The chain links TRBV2 to TRBJ2-5; 9 nucleotides agree with TRBD2. The DNA for the CDR3 is TGTGCCAGCACCCTAGCGGGAAGACGGCAAGAGACCCAGTACTTC. Translating gives CASTLAGRRQETQYF.